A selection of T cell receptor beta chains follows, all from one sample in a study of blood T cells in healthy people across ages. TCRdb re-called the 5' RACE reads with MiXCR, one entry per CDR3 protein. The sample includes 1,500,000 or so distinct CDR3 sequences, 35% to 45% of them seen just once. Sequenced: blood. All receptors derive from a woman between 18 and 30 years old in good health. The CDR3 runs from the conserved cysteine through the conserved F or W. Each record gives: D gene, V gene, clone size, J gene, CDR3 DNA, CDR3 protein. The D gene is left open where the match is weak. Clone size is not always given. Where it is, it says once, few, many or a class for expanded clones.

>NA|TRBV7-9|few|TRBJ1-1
TGTGCCAGCAGCTTAGATGCCCGGGGGGATGAAGCTTTCTTT
CASSLDARGDEAFF
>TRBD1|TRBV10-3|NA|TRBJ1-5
TGTGCCATACAGGGTAAGGGACAGCCCCGGCATTTT
CAIQGKGQPRHF
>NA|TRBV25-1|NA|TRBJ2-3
TGTGCCAGCAGTGAAACGGTCACAGATACGCAGTATTTT
CASSETVTDTQYF
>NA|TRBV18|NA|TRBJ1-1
TGTGCCAGCTCCCTAGACGACAGGAACACTGAAGCTTTCTTT
CASSLDDRNTEAFF
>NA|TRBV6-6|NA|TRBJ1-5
TGTGCCAGCAGTTACTTAGACCCCGGCAATCAGCCCCAGCATTTT
CASSYLDPGNQPQHF
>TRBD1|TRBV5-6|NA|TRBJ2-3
TGTGCCAGCAGCTCGATGACAGGGGACTTCCGTGATACGCAGTATTTT
CASSSMTGDFRDTQYF
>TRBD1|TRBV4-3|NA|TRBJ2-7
TGCGCCAGCAGCCAAGGACAGGGGGGTTCCTACGGGCAGTACTTC
CASSQGQGGSYGQYF
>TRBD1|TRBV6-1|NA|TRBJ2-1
TGTGCCAGCAGCTGGACAGGGAGTGAGCAGTTCTTC
CASSWTGSEQFF
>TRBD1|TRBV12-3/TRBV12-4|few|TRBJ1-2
TGTGCCAGCAGCCGACAGGGTTTGAGTGCAACCGGCTACACCTTC
CASSRQGLSATGYTF
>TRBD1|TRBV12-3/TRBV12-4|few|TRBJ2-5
TGTGCCAGCAGCCCGGGACAGGGGATCCAGACCCAGTACTTC
CASSPGQGIQTQYF
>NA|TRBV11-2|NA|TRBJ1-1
TGTGCCAGCAACTTAATCACGGGGGTGAACACTGAAGCTTTCTTT
CASNLITGVNTEAFF
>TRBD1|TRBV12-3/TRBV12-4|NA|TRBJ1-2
TGTGCCAGCAGTATGGGACAGGGGAACTATGGCTACACCTTC
CASSMGQGNYGYTF
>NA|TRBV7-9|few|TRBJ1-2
TGTGCCAGCAGCTCCGGACGGACGAACTATGGCTACACCTTC
CASSSGRTNYGYTF
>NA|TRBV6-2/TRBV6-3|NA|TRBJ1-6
TGTGCCAGCAACACGGAGCGGGGAGACGATTCACCCCTCCACTTT
CASNTERGDDSPLHF
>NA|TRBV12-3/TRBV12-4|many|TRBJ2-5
TGTGCCAGCAGCCCCCTTGGGGAGACCCAGTACTTC
CASSPLGETQYF
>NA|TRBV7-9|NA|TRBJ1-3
TGTGCCAGCAGCCCCGAGGACACCATATATTTT
CASSPEDTIYF
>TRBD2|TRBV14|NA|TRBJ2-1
TGTGCCAGCAGCCAATTCCGGACTAGCCGGTACAATGAGCAGTTCTTC
CASSQFRTSRYNEQFF
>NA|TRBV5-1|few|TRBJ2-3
TGCGCCAGCAGCTCACCCAGGGATAGACCCTTTAGCACAGATACGCAGTATTTT
CASSSPRDRPFSTDTQYF
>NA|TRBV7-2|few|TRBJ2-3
TGTGCCAGCAGCTGGGGGGGCCTCGATACGCAGTATTTT
CASSWGGLDTQYF
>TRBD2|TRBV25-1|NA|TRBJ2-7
TGTGCCAGCAGTGAGCGGGGGTCCGTCTACAATGAGCAGTACTTC
CASSERGSVYNEQYF
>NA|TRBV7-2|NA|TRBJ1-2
TGTGCCAGCAGCTTTGACAGGTTAGCCTATGGCTACACCTTC
CASSFDRLAYGYTF
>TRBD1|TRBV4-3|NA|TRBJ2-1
TGCGCCAGCAGCCAAGGACAGGGGCCGGGCTCCTACAATGAGCAGTTCTTC
CASSQGQGPGSYNEQFF
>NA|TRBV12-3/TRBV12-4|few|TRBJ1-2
TGTGCCAGCGGGGACCACGCCCAACCCCATGGCTACACCTTC
CASGDHAQPHGYTF
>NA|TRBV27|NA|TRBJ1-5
TGTGCCAGCAGTTTCGGGTCCGCGGGTAATCAGCCCCAGCATTTT
CASSFGSAGNQPQHF
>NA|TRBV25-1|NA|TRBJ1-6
TGTGCCAGCAGTGAATTGGTAGAGATTTCACCCCTCCACTTT
CASSELVEISPLHF
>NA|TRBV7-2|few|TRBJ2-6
TGTGCCAGCAGCTTAGTTGGCCGGATATCTGGGGCCAACGTCCTGACTTTC
CASSLVGRISGANVLTF